One T cell receptor beta chain is described in this entry. The antigen remains unidentified. The entry originates in a study of T cell responses to AZD1222 COVID-19 vaccine. Study-level information: Pooling covered second doses at about 4 or about 12 weeks. Study observations and caveats: Reportedly, nearly half the spike-specific TCRs target unmutated variant regions. Repertoires were obtained solely post-peak T cell response.

Profiled with immunoSEQ multiplex PCR; TCRdb holds only in-frame clones, not every one. This table has some 140,000 clones, 91% appearing once. CDR3 length: 12 amino acids. The germline V gene encodes CDR1 WNHNN and CDR2 SYGVQD (reference sequence). V lost 8 bases and J 10 bases, leaving 14 bases between the germline ends. This chain uses TRBV10-1 with TRBJ2-2, with D unclear. The receptor comes from an adult in good health. The sample consisted of peripheral blood, taken on day 0 of AZD1222 vaccination. This chain's CDR3 is CASLWTRTELFF. Written as DNA, the CDR3 is TGCGCCAGCCTCTGGACCAGGACGGAGCTGTTTTTT.